This entry concerns a single T cell receptor beta chain. This sample is part of a study of blood T cell repertoires in COVID-19. Overall study context: Material from acute and convalescent COVID-19 was sourced from the United States, Italy and Spain.

Enrollment of patients from Seattle took place during active infection, with longitudinal follow-up. This CDR3 has 15 residues. The V end lost 10 bases, the J end lost 0 bases, and 16 bases lay between the germline ends. Per the germline V gene, CDR1 is ENHRY and CDR2 is SYGVKD. In the study's own analysis: Estimation of nucleated cell counts was performed using reference gene primer amplification. The data were produced by immunoSEQ multiplex PCR, yet TCRdb's version contains in-frame clones alone and is incomplete. The V and J calls and the clone size are those of that table, but D and trimming were determined from the DNA. In the table there are roughly 150,000 clones, approximately 85% of which are singletons.

This sequence originates from an elderly woman with COVID-19, enrolled during active disease. This chain uses TRBV10-3 with TRBJ1-5; perhaps TRBD1 as D (5 bases). Sample: peripheral blood. The CDR3 loop reads CATRWTTNSNQPQHF. Here the CDR3 DNA reads TGTGCCACCAGATGGACAACTAATAGCAATCAGCCCCAGCATTTT.